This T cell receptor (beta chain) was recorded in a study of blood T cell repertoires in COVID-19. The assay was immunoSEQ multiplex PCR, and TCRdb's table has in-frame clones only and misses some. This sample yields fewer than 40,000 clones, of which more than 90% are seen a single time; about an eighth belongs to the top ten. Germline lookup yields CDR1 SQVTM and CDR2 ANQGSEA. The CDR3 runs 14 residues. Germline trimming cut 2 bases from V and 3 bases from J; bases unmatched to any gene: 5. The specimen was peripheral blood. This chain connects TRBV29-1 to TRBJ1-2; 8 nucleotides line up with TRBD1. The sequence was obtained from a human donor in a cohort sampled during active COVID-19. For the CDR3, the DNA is TGCAGCGTTGAATCTCAGGGGGCGGACTATGGCTACACCTTC. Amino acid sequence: CSVESQGADYGYTF.